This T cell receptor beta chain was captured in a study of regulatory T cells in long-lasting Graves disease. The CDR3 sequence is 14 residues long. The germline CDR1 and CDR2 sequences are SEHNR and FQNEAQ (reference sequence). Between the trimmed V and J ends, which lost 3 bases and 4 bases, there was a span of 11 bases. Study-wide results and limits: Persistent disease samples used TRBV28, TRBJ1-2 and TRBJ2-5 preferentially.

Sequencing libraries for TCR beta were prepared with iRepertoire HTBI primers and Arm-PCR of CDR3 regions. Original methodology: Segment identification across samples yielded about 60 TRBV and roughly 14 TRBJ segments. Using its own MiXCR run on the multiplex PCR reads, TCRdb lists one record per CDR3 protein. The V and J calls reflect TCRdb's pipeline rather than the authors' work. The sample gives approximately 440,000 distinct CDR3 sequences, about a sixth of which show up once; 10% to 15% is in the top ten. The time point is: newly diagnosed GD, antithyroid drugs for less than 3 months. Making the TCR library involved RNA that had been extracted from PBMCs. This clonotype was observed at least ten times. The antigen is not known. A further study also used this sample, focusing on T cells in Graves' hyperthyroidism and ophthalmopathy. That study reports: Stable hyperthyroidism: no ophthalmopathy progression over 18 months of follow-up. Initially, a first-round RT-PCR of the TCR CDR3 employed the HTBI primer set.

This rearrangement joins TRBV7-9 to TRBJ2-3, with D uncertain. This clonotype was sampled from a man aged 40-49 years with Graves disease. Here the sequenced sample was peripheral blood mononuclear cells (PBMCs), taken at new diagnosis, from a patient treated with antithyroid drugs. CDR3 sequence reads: CASSFGRISDTQYF. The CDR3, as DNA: TGTGCCAGCAGCTTTGGCAGGATCTCAGATACGCAGTATTTT. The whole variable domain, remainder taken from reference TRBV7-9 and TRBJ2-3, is DTGVSQNPRHKITKRGQNVTFRCDPISEHNRLYWYRQTLGQGPEFLTYFQNEAQLEKSRLLSDRFSAERPKGSFSTLEIQRTEQGDSAMYLCASSFGRISDTQYFGPGTRLTVL.